One and the same sample provided the 25 T cell receptor beta chains below, sequenced in a study of blood T cell repertoires in COVID-19. Sequencing was performed with immunoSEQ multiplex PCR; in TCRdb, only in-frame clones are kept and a portion is missing. Of about 160,000 clones in the sample, about 90% were seen once. Material: peripheral blood. The origin of the receptors is a man aged 30 to 39 with COVID-19, enrolled during active disease.

The CDR3 sequence: CASSLELAGGPRYNEQFF. In nucleotides, the CDR3 is TGTGCCAGCAGCTTGGAACTAGCGGGAGGGCCACGGTACAATGAGCAGTTCTTC. V and J are TRBV5-6 and TRBJ2-1; TRBD2 matches at 13 bases. The CDR3 is 18 amino acids. Germline V lookup: CDR1 SGHDT, CDR2 YYEEEE. Trimming removed 0 bases from V and 4 bases from J; junction bases left unmatched: 7.

The chain uses TRBV10-3 and TRBJ2-6; weak D call: TRBD2 (6 bases). Trimming removed 4 bases from V and 0 bases from J, with 13 bases in between. The germline V gene encodes CDR1 ENHRY and CDR2 SYGVKD. The CDR3 is 17 residues long. CDR3 bases: TGTGCCATCAGTGCCCCGGGACTGATCTCTGGGGCCAACGTCCTGACTTTC. Its protein product is CAISAPGLISGANVLTF.

CDR3 amino acids: CATSELRGRNNEQFF. CDR3 DNA sequence: TGTGCCACCAGTGAACTCAGGGGGCGAAACAATGAGCAGTTCTTC. The chain recombines TRBV24-1 with TRBJ2-1; TRBD1 matches 8 bases. This CDR3 comprises 15 residues. The V segment lost 4 bases and the J segment 5 bases; nucleotides outside the gene matches: 6. Germline V lookup: CDR1 KGHDR, CDR2 SFDVKD.

V and J are TRBV13 and TRBJ2-7; D may be TRBD2 (6 bases). The CDR3 consists of 13 residues. V was shortened by 5 bases and J by 1 base, with 9 bases between the two germline ends. The germline V gene has CDR1 PRHDT and CDR2 FYEKMQ (reference sequence). For the CDR3, the DNA is TGTGCCAGCAGCCGCGGGAATTCCTACGAGCAGTACTTC. Translation gives CASSRGNSYEQYF. Looking up the rest from reference TRBV13 and TRBJ2-7 gives the full variable domain: AAGVIQSPRHLIKEKRETATLKCYPIPRHDTVYWYQQGPGQDPQFLISFYEKMQSDKGSIPDRFSAQQFSDYHSELNMSSLELGDSALYFCASSRGNSYEQYFGPGTRLTVT.

The DNA for the CDR3 is TGTGCCAGCAGCTCCACCAGGGGGTTGAATCAGCCCCAGCATTTT. It specifies CASSSTRGLNQPQHF. The J gene is TRBJ1-5, the V gene TRBV7-2; TRBD1 matches at 7 bases. The CDR3 consists of 15 residues. V lost 4 bases to trimming and J lost 4 bases; unmatched junction nucleotides: 7. Germline V gene data show CDR1 as SGHTA and CDR2 as FQGNSA.

V is TRBV4-2 and J is TRBJ2-1; 11 positions match TRBD1. The CDR3 has 18 residues. CDR1 is LGHNA and CDR2 is YNFKEQ in the germline V gene. V was clipped by 4 bases and J by 4 bases; unmatched bases: 12. CDR3 in amino acids: CASSRLDGTGGGYNEQFF. CDR3 in DNA: TGTGCCAGCAGCCGGCTCGACGGGACAGGGGGAGGTTACAATGAGCAGTTCTTC.

The chain couples TRBV15 to TRBJ1-4, with D maybe TRBD1 (6 bases). The CDR3 loop spans 15 amino acids. V shed 0 bases and J shed 6 bases, with 11 bases lying between them. CDR1 and CDR2 (germline): LNHNV, YYDKDF (reference sequence). The CDR3, as DNA: TGTGCCACCAGCAGAGAGGTCAGGGGCGATGAAAAACTGTTTTTT. The encoded protein is CATSREVRGDEKLFF.

V is TRBV11-2 and J is TRBJ2-7; D possibly corresponds to TRBD1 (6 bases). Germline V CDR1 and CDR2: SGHAT, FQNNGV. There are 15 residues in the CDR3. Between the trimmed V and J ends, which lost 0 bases and 3 bases, there was a span of 12 bases. The CDR3: CASSLDPGAYYEQYF. The CDR3 DNA follows: TGTGCCAGCAGCTTAGATCCAGGGGCTTACTACGAGCAGTACTTC.

The chain uses TRBV6-2 or TRBV6-3 and TRBJ2-3; 11 nucleotides align to TRBD2. Germline CDR1 and CDR2: MNHEY and SVGEGT. This CDR3 has 17 residues. The ends lost 2 bases at V and 2 bases at J; junction bases unmatched: 6. CDR3 nucleotides: TGTGCCAGCAGTTACACCGGGACTAGCGGCCTCACAGATACGCAGTATTTT. Amino acids: CASSYTGTSGLTDTQYF.

In DNA, the CDR3 is TGTGCCAGCAGCCGAATACAGGGATTTAGCTCTGGAAACACCATATATTTT. This gives the protein CASSRIQGFSSGNTIYF. V and J are TRBV6-6 and TRBJ1-3; D may be TRBD1 (6 bases). This CDR3 is built from 17 residues. V was shortened by 6 bases and J by 0 bases, with 18 bases between the two germline ends. Per the germline V gene, CDR1 is MNHNY and CDR2 is SVGAGI (reference sequence).

The chain carries TRBV6-5 and TRBJ1-3, with D perhaps matching TRBD1 (5 bases). The CDR3 extends over 15 amino acids. Germline V CDR1 and CDR2: MNHEY, SVGAGI. V dropped 0 bases and J dropped 2 bases, with 8 bases sitting between them. CDR3: CASSYSGVAGNTIYF. The CDR3 coding sequence is TGTGCCAGCAGTTACTCAGGGGTGGCTGGAAACACCATATATTTT.

The genes are TRBV7-2 and TRBJ2-1, with a weak D call TRBD2 (6 bases). The CDR3 runs 19 residues. Germline V lookup: CDR1 SGHTA, CDR2 FQGNSA. Trimming left V 5 bases short and J 0 bases short, with 23 bases between. As DNA, the CDR3 is TGTGCCAGCAGCCCCCGAAGCCCTATAGCGGCCTCCTCCTACAATGAGCAGTTCTTC. Protein: CASSPRSPIAASSYNEQFF.

The V and J genes are TRBV7-8 and TRBJ1-1, with D unclear. CDR1 and CDR2 (germline): SGHVS, FQNEAQ. The V end lost 2 bases, the J end lost 1 base, and 8 bases lay between the germline ends. This CDR3 has 14 residues. In nucleotides, the CDR3 is TGTGCCAGCAGCTTACTCACAGCGAACACTGAAGCTTTCTTT. It codes for CASSLLTANTEAFF.

The CDR3 region has the DNA TGTGCCACTAGCGGAGGGGACAATGAGCAGTTCTTC. This translates into CATSGGDNEQFF. The chain uses TRBV6-6 and TRBJ2-1; 7 bases agree with TRBD2. Trimming at V came to 10 bases and at J to 5 bases, leaving 5 bases not matched to a gene. Per the germline V gene, CDR1 is MNHNY and CDR2 is SVGAGI (reference sequence). The CDR3 is 12 residues long.

The rearrangement joins TRBV7-2 to TRBJ2-1, with a weak D call TRBD2 (5 bases). Germline V gene sequence: CDR1 SGHTA, CDR2 FQGNSA. The CDR3 length is 14 residues. V was cut by 0 bases and J by 10 bases, with 13 bases left in between. CDR3 region: CASSLARVSNEQFF. The CDR3 DNA reads as TGTGCCAGCAGCTTAGCGCGGGTGAGTAACGAGCAGTTCTTC.

The V call is TRBV6-5, the J call TRBJ2-3; possible D gene TRBD1, 5 bases. This CDR3 has 13 amino acids. Trimming removed 8 bases at V and 2 bases at J, with 11 bases between. Germline loops: CDR1 MNHEY, CDR2 SVGAGI. Written as DNA, the CDR3 is TGTGCCAGCGTGGACACAACCACAGATACGCAGTATTTT. The encoded protein is CASVDTTTDTQYF.

CDR3 sequence reads: CASSIVASGPGELFF. CDR3 sequence (DNA): TGTGCCAGTAGTATAGTGGCTAGCGGACCGGGGGAGCTGTTTTTT. This chain links TRBV19 with TRBJ2-2; TRBD2 aligns across 7 bases. The V segment lost 1 base and the J segment 8 bases; nucleotides outside the gene matches: 7. Germline V gives CDR1 LNHDA, CDR2 SQIVND (reference sequence). The CDR3 is made up of 15 amino acids.

The rearrangement joins TRBV28 to TRBJ1-5; the D is unclear. The CDR3 covers 15 residues. Germline loops: CDR1 MDHEN, CDR2 SYDVKM. V lost 10 bases to trimming and J lost 4 bases, with 20 bases between them. The CDR3, as DNA: TGTGCCACCACATACCTGGGAGGGAAAAATCAGCCCCAGCATTTT. It translates to CATTYLGGKNQPQHF.

This chain uses TRBV11-2 with TRBJ2-7; tentatively, D is TRBD2 (5 bases). V dropped 1 base and J dropped 7 bases, with 14 bases sitting between them. From germline, CDR1 is SGHAT and CDR2 FQNNGV. The CDR3 is 14 residues long. CDR3 region: CASSLVYAPGEQYF. The CDR3 bases are TGTGCCAGCAGCTTAGTGTACGCCCCGGGGGAGCAGTACTTC. The full variable domain, in which reference TRBV11-2 and TRBJ2-7 provide the parts outside the CDR3, is EAGVAQSPRYKIIEKRQSVAFWCNPISGHATLYWYQQILGQGPKLLIQFQNNGVVDDSQLPKDRFSAERLKGVDSTLKIQPAKLEDSAVYLCASSLVYAPGEQYFGPGTRLTVT.

The rearrangement joins TRBV28 to TRBJ2-7; TRBD2 might be the D (7 bases). Germline V gene sequence: CDR1 MDHEN, CDR2 SYDVKM. V dropped 3 bases and J dropped 5 bases, with 14 bases sitting between them. There are 14 residues in the CDR3. The CDR3 DNA reads TGTGCCAGCAGTTTCCGTCGGGGGGCCCACGAGCAGTACTTC. Translating gives CASSFRRGAHEQYF. Drawing the rest from reference TRBV28 and TRBJ2-7, the complete variable domain is DVKVTQSSRYLVKRTGEKVFLECVQDMDHENMFWYRQDPGLGLRLIYFSYDVKMKEKGDIPEGYSVSREKKERFSLILESASTNQTSMYLCASSFRRGAHEQYFGPGTRLTVT.

The gene calls are TRBV7-2 and TRBJ1-1, with TRBD1 matching 8 bases. Losses at the gene ends were 5 bases for V and 0 bases for J; bases not matched to a gene: 8. CDR1 and CDR2 (germline): SGHTA, FQGNSA. The CDR3 runs to 16 residues. CDR3 bases: TGTGCCAGCAGCCTCGGGACAGGCCTCATGAACACTGAAGCTTTCTTT. It translates to CASSLGTGLMNTEAFF. The variable domain in full, completed from reference TRBV7-2 and TRBJ1-1, reads GAGVSQSPSNKVTEKGKDVELRCDPISGHTALYWYRQSLGQGLEFLIYFQGNSAPDKSGLPSDRFSAERTGGSVSTLTIQRTQQEDSAVYLCASSLGTGLMNTEAFFGQGTRLTVV.

CDR3 sequence reads: CASSVGQQETQYF. The CDR3 nucleotides are TGCGCCAGCAGCGTGGGACAGCAAGAGACCCAGTACTTC. This sequence joins TRBV5-1 and TRBJ2-5; TRBD1 matches at 7 bases. Unmatched junction bases numbered 2, after V lost 4 bases and J lost 2 bases. In germline, CDR1 is SGHRS, CDR2 YFSETQ. The CDR3 consists of 13 residues.

The chain links TRBV5-6 to TRBJ1-1; unclear D gene. Germline V gene lookup returns CDR1 SGHDT and CDR2 YYEEEE. V was shortened by 0 bases and J by 6 bases, with 3 bases between the two germline ends. CDR3 length: 11 amino acids. The CDR3 DNA reads as TGTGCCAGCAGCTTGGCCGCTGAAGCTTTCTTT. This encodes CASSLAAEAFF.

The J gene is TRBJ1-5, the V gene TRBV12-3 or TRBV12-4; 8 bases agree with TRBD1. V lost 8 bases to trimming and J lost 2 bases; unmatched junction nucleotides: 2. The CDR3 spans 13 residues. The DNA for the CDR3 is TGTGCCAGCGACAGGGGTCGCAATCAGCCCCAGCATTTT. This gives the protein CASDRGRNQPQHF.

The chain uses TRBV11-2 and TRBJ2-3; a possible D gene is TRBD2 (5 bases). V lost 5 bases and J lost 0, with 15 bases in between. From germline, CDR1 is SGHAT and CDR2 FQNNGV. CDR3 size: 16 residues. The CDR3 DNA reads TGTGCCAGCAGCCGCCAGCGGCTAACTAGCACAGATACGCAGTATTTT. Translated: CASSRQRLTSTDTQYF.